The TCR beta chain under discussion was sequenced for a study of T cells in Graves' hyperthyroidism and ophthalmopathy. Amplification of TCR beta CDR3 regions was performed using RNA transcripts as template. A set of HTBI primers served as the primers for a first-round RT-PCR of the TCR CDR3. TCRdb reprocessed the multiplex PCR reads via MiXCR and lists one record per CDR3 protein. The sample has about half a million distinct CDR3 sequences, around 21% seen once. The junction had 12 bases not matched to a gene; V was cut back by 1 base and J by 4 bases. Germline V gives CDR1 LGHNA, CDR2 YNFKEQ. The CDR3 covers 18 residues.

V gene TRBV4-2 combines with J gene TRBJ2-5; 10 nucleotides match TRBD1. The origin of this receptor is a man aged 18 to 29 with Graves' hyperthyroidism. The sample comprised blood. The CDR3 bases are TGTGCCAGCAGCCAAGGGGACAGGGGCTGGCTGGAGGGAGAGACCCAGTACTTC. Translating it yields CASSQGDRGWLEGETQYF.